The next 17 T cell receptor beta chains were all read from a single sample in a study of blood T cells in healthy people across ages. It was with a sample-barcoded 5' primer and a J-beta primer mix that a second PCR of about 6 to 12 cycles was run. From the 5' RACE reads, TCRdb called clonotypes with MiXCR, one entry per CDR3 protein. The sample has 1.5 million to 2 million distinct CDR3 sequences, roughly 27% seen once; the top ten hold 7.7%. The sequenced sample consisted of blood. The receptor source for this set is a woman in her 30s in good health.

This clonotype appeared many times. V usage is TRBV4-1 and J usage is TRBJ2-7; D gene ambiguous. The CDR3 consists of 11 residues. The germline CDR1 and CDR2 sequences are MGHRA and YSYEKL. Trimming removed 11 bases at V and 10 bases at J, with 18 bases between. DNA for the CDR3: TGCGCCCGGATGGGGTTGGGATCTCAGTACTTC. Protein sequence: CARMGLGSQYF.

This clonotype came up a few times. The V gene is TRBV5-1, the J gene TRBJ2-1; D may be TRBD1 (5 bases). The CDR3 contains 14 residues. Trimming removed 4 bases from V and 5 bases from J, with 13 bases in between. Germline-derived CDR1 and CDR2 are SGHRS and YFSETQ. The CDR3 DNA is TGCGCCAGCAGCCTGACAGTGGGGAACAATGAGCAGTTCTTC. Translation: CASSLTVGNNEQFF.

CDR3 sequence: CSARLGGGPQNEQFF. The DNA for the CDR3 is TGCAGTGCTAGGTTGGGGGGAGGGCCGCAGAATGAGCAGTTCTTC. This sequence joins TRBV20-1 and TRBJ2-1; 7 bases map to TRBD2. Germline CDR1 and CDR2: DFQATT and SNEGSKA (reference sequence). This CDR3 is built from 15 residues. The V and J ends lost 3 bases and 7 bases, in that order; junction bases with no gene match: 12.

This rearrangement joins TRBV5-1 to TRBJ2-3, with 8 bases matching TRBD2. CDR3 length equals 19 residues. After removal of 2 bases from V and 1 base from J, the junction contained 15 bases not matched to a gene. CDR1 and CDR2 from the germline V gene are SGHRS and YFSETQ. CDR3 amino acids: CASSFHAGLGETGTDTQYF. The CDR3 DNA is TGCGCCAGCAGCTTCCATGCGGGACTAGGGGAGACGGGCACAGATACGCAGTATTTT.

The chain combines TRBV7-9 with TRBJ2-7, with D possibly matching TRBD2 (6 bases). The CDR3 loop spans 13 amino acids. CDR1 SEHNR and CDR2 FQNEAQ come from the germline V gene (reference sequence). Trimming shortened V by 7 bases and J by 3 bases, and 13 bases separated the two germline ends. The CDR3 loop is CASTHPAGYEQYF. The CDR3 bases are TGTGCCAGCACCCACCCAGCGGGCTACGAGCAGTACTTC.

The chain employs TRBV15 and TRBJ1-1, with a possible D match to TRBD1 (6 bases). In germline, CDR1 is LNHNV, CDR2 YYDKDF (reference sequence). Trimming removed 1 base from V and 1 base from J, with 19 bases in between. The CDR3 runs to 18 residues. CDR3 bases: TGTGCCACCAGCAGAGTCCTAGTGGGGGCAGGGCCGAACACTGAAGCTTTCTTT. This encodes CATSRVLVGAGPNTEAFF.

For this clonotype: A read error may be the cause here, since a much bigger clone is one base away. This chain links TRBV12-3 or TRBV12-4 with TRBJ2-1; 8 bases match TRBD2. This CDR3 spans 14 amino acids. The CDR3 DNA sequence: TGTGCCAGCAGTCCTAATAGCGGGAACAATAAGCAGTTCTTC. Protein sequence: CASSPNSGNNKQFF.

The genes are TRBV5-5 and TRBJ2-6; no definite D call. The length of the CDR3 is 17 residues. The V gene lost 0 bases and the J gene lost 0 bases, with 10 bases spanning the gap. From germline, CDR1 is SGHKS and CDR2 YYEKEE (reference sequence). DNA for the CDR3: TGTGCCAGCAGCTTGGGGGGTTTCAGCTCTGGGGCCAACGTCCTGACTTTC. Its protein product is CASSLGGFSSGANVLTF.

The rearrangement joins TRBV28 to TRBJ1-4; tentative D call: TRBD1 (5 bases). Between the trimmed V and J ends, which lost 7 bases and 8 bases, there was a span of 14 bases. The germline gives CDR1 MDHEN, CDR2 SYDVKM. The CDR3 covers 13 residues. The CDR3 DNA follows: TGTGCCAGCACGAATGGGGGATCGGAAAAACTGTTTTTT. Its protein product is CASTNGGSEKLFF. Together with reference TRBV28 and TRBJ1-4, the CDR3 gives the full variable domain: DVKVTQSSRYLVKRTGEKVFLECVQDMDHENMFWYRQDPGLGLRLIYFSYDVKMKEKGDIPEGYSVSREKKERFSLILESASTNQTSMYLCASTNGGSEKLFFGSGTQLSVL.

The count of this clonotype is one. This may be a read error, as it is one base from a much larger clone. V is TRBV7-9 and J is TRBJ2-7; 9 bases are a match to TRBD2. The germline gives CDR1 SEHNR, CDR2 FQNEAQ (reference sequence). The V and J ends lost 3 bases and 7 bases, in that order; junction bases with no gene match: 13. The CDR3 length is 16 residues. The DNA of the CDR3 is TGTGCCAGCAGCTTTCGGCGGGGGGGGTCCTACAATGAGCAGTACTTC. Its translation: CASSFRRGGSYNEQYF. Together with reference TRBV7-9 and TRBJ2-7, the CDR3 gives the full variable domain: DTGVSQNPRHKITKRGQNVTFRCDPISEHNRLYWYRQTLGQGPEFLTYFQNEAQLEKSRLLSDRFSAERPKGSFSTLEIQRTEQGDSAMYLCASSFRRGGSYNEQYFGPGTRLTVT.

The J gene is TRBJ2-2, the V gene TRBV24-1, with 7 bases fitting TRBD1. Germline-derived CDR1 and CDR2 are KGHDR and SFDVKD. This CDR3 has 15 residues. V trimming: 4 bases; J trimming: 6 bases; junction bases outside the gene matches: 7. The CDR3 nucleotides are TGTGCCACCAGTGACGCACAGGGGATCGCCGGGGAGCTGTTTTTT. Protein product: CATSDAQGIAGELFF.

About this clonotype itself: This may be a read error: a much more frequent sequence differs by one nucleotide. DNA of the CDR3: TGTGCCAGCAGCTTTGAGGTCCAAGAGACCCAGTACTTC. Translating gives CASSFEVQETQYF. V and J are TRBV11-2 and TRBJ2-5; D is unclear. The CDR3 runs 13 residues. Deletions cut 3 bases from V and 1 base from J, with 6 bases between. Germline V CDR1 and CDR2: SGHAT, FQNNGV.

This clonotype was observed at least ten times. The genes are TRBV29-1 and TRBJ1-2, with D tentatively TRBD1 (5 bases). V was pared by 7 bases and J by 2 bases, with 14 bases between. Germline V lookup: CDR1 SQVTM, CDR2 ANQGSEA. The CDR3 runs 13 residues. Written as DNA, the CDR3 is TGCAGCGCCCGGGGGGGAGAAAACTATGGCTACACCTTC. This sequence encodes CSARGGENYGYTF.

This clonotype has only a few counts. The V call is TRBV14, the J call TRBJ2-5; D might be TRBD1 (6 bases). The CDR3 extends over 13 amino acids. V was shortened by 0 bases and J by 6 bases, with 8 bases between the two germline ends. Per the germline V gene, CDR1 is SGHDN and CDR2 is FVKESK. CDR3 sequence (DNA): TGTGCCAGCAGCCAAGATCAGGGGCAGACCCAGTACTTC. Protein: CASSQDQGQTQYF. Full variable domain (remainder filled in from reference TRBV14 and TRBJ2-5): EAGVTQFPSHSVIEKGQTVTLRCDPISGHDNLYWYRRVMGKEIKFLLHFVKESKQDESGMPNNRFLAERTGGTYSTLKVQPAELEDSGVYFCASSQDQGQTQYFGPGTRLLVL.

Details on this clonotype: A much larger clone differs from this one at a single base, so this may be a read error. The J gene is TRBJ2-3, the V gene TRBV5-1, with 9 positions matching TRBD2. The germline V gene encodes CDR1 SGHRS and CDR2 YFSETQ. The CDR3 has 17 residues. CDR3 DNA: TGCGCCAACAGCGGGGACCCGCTAGCGGGGAGCACAGATACGCAGTATTTT. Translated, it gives CANSGDPLAGSTDTQYF.

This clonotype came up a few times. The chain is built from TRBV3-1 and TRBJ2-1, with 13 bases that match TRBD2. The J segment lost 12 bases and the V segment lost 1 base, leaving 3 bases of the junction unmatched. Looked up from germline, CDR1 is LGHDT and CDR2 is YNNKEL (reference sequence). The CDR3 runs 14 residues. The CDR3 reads CASSQGTSGSRQFF. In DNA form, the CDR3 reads TGTGCCAGCAGCCAAGGGACTAGCGGGAGTCGGCAGTTCTTC.

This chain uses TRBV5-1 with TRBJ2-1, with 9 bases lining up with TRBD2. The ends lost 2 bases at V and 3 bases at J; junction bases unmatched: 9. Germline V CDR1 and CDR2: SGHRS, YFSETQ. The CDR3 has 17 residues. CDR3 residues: CASSLVAGGAVYNEQFF. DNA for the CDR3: TGCGCCAGCAGCTTAGTTGCGGGAGGGGCCGTCTACAATGAGCAGTTCTTC. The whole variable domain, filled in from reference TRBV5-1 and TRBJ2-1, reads KAGVTQTPRYLIKTRGQQVTLSCSPISGHRSVSWYQQTPGQGLQFLFEYFSETQRNKGNFPGRFSGRQFSNSRSEMNVSTLELGDSALYLCASSLVAGGAVYNEQFFGPGTRLTVL.